This entry lists 23 T cell receptor beta chains sequenced from one sample in a study of prognosis after radiotherapy for stage I lung cancer. The TCR beta CDR3 region was amplified from genomic DNA, with two rounds of multiplex PCR being used for the amplification. First-round PCR amplification was performed with primers specific to each TRBV and TRBJ gene. TCRdb used MiXCR to reprocess the multiplex PCR reads, holding one entry per CDR3 protein. The sample holds about 16,000 distinct CDR3 sequences, around two fifths seen once. The sample here was PBMCs, taken before or after stereotactic body radiation therapy (not recorded which). The source is a donor aged 50 or older with non-small cell lung cancer.

This clonotype was seen ten or more times. The genes are TRBV20-1 and TRBJ2-3; D possibly matches TRBD1 or TRBD2 (5 bases each). The germline V gene has CDR1 DFQATT and CDR2 SNEGSKA (reference sequence). Trimming cost V 5 bases and J 3 bases, with 18 bases left between them. The CDR3 is 15 amino acids. The CDR3 bases are TGCAGTGCTGACGGTGCAGAGGGGATGACAGATACGCAGTATTTT. It is translated as CSADGAEGMTDTQYF.

This chain joins TRBV7-2 and TRBJ2-1; TRBD2 agrees at 7 bases. The CDR3 length is 14 residues. The ends lost 2 bases at V and 10 bases at J; junction bases unmatched: 8. CDR1 SGHTA and CDR2 FQGNSA come from the germline V gene. The CDR3 region has the DNA TGTGCCAGCAGCTTAAGTAAGGGAGGGCTGGAGCAGTTCTTC. Residues: CASSLSKGGLEQFF. The complete variable domain, with remaining parts taken from reference TRBV7-2 and TRBJ2-1, reads GAGVSQSPSNKVTEKGKDVELRCDPISGHTALYWYRQSLGQGLEFLIYFQGNSAPDKSGLPSDRFSAERTGGSVSTLTIQRTQQEDSAVYLCASSLSKGGLEQFFGPGTRLTVL.

Only one count was recorded for this clonotype. The chain combines TRBV20-1 with TRBJ2-6; D gene unclear. With 3 bases removed from V and 2 bases from J, the gap between germline ends came to 5 bases. Germline V gene lookup returns CDR1 DFQATT and CDR2 SNEGSKA (reference sequence). The CDR3 has 13 residues. This CDR3 reads CSARGTGANVLTF. DNA of the CDR3: TGCAGTGCTAGGGGCACTGGGGCCAACGTCCTGACTTTC.

This clonotype was seen at least ten times. The V call is TRBV18, the J call TRBJ1-4; 7 bases match TRBD1. This CDR3 has 15 amino acids. Germline loops: CDR1 KGHSH, CDR2 LQKENI. V lost 4 bases, J lost 4 bases, and 6 bases stayed unmatched. CDR3 bases: TGTGCCAGCTCACACCTAGGACAGGATAATGAAAAACTGTTTTTT. Translating gives CASSHLGQDNEKLFF.

This chain joins TRBV29-1 and TRBJ2-1; 10 bases are a match to TRBD2. Trimming removed 6 bases from V and 9 bases from J; junction bases left unmatched: 17. This CDR3 is built from 16 residues. From germline, CDR1 is SQVTM and CDR2 ANQGSEA. The CDR3 here is CSVAPGLATPEAEQFF. The CDR3, as DNA: TGCAGCGTCGCCCCGGGACTAGCGACTCCCGAGGCTGAGCAGTTCTTC.

At least ten counts were recorded for this clonotype. The chain carries TRBV5-4 and TRBJ2-6; 7 positions agree with TRBD1. The V gene end was trimmed by 3 bases and the J gene end by 0 bases; junction bases not matched to a gene: 18. Germline V gene lookup returns CDR1 SGHNT and CDR2 YYREEE (reference sequence). This CDR3 has 21 amino acids. The CDR3 loop is CASSSWGGSGQTDSGANVLTF. CDR3 bases: TGTGCCAGCAGCTCTTGGGGCGGATCGGGACAGACCGACTCTGGGGCCAACGTCCTGACTTTC.

This clonotype is judged medium-sized. V usage is TRBV12-3 or TRBV12-4 and J usage is TRBJ1-1; TRBD1 agrees at 7 bases. After removal of 5 bases from V and 10 bases from J, the junction contained 7 bases not matched to a gene. This CDR3 contains 12 residues. CDR3 residues: CASSRQGERAFF. Written as DNA, the CDR3 is TGTGCCAGCAGTAGACAGGGTGAAAGAGCTTTCTTT.

In its sample, this clonotype was seen once. The chain uses TRBV19 and TRBJ2-7, with D possibly matching TRBD1 (6 bases). Germline loops: CDR1 LNHDA, CDR2 SQIVND (reference sequence). V lost 5 bases and J 0 bases, leaving 17 bases between the germline ends. CDR3 length: 16 amino acids. The CDR3: CASSQGQRHSSYEQYF. DNA of the CDR3: TGTGCCAGTAGTCAAGGACAGCGACACAGCTCCTACGAGCAGTACTTC.

Turning to this clonotype: One junction end disagrees with the germline gene, perhaps due to a read error. The chain recombines TRBV6-1 with TRBJ2-2, with 9 bases matching TRBD1. This CDR3 comprises 15 residues. The germline gives CDR1 MNHNS, CDR2 SASEGT. The CDR3, as DNA: TGCGCCAGCACATTGGGACAGGGATCATCCGGGGAGCTGTTTTTT. It specifies CASTLGQGSSGELFF.

The sample holds many counts of this clonotype. V and J are TRBV27 and TRBJ2-1, with 7 positions matching TRBD2. The CDR3 runs to 16 residues. Germline V lookup: CDR1 MNHEY, CDR2 SMNVEV (reference sequence). Trimming cost V 4 bases and J 0 bases; bases outside gene matches: 6. The CDR3 bases are TGTGCCAGCAGTTGGGACTACCCGAGCTCCTACAATGAGCAGTTCTTC. Translating gives CASSWDYPSSYNEQFF.

The table lists this clonotype with many counts. The rearrangement joins TRBV11-2 to TRBJ2-3; maybe TRBD2 (6 bases). The CDR3 covers 15 residues. The germline V gene has CDR1 SGHAT and CDR2 FQNNGV. V lost 7 bases, J lost 0 bases, and 14 bases lay in between. CDR3 nucleotides: TGTGCCAGCAACCCCAGCGGGTCTAGCACAGATACGCAGTATTTT. This translates into CASNPSGSSTDTQYF.

In its sample, this clonotype was seen many times. CDR3 amino acids: CASSIHQKNTEAFF. Written as DNA, the CDR3 is TGTGCCAGTAGTATTCACCAGAAGAACACTGAAGCTTTCTTT. The rearrangement links TRBV19 to TRBJ1-1; D is ambiguous. The CDR3 extends over 14 amino acids. The V end lost 3 bases, the J end lost 1 base, and 9 bases lay between the germline ends. Germline CDR1 and CDR2: LNHDA and SQIVND (reference sequence).

This chain joins TRBV6-5 and TRBJ2-1; 16 bases are a match to TRBD2. Trimming took 0 bases from V and 8 from J; bases not matched to a gene: 4. Germline assignment: CDR1 MNHEY and CDR2 SVGAGI. The CDR3 has 17 residues. CDR3 coding DNA: TGTGCCAGCAGTTACTCGGGACTAGCGGGAGGGCGTGATGAGCAGTTCTTC. Its translation: CASSYSGLAGGRDEQFF.

In its sample, this clonotype was seen many times. The CDR3 sequence: CASSSGTGVEKLFF. CDR3 nucleotide sequence: TGCGCCAGCAGCTCCGGGACAGGGGTTGAAAAACTGTTTTTT. This chain joins TRBV5-1 and TRBJ1-4; 10 positions match TRBD1. With V trimmed by 3 bases and J by 7 bases, 3 bases remained unmatched. Per germline, CDR1 SGHRS and CDR2 YFSETQ. The CDR3 sequence is 14 residues long.

Concerning this clonotype: A far larger clone is one nucleotide away, so this likely arose from a read error. The J gene is TRBJ1-2, the V gene TRBV6-9; possibly TRBD1 for D (5 bases). The CDR3 sequence is 14 residues long. Germline assignment: CDR1 MNHGY and CDR2 SVAAGI. The CDR3: CSSRKQGTNYGYTF. The CDR3, as DNA: TGTTCCAGCAGAAAGCAGGGAACCAACTATGGCTACACCTTC.

With regard to this clonotype: An end of the junction does not agree with germline; a read error may underlie this. The CDR3 nucleotides read TGTGCCAGCAGTTACTCGGAGACAGTGTCCACTGAGGCTTTCTTT. Protein: CASSYSETVSTEAFF. The chain recombines TRBV6-2 or TRBV6-3 with TRBJ1-1, with D possibly being TRBD1 (5 bases). This CDR3 has 15 amino acids. Germline V CDR1 and CDR2: MNHEY, SVGEGT.

This clonotype has a count of ten or more. The rearrangement uses TRBV18 and TRBJ2-7; no clear D. This CDR3 comprises 15 residues. Germline CDR1 KGHSH, CDR2 LQKENI. V lost 3 bases and J 2 bases, leaving 14 bases between the germline ends. The CDR3 spells CASSPGHQDTYEQYF. The CDR3 DNA reads as TGTGCCAGCTCACCCGGCCACCAGGATACCTACGAGCAGTACTTC.

This clonotype was counted at least ten times. CDR3 DNA sequence: TGCGCCAGCAGCCAAGACGGTCCTGGGGGCAATCAGCCCCAGCATTTT. This gives the protein CASSQDGPGGNQPQHF. The chain couples TRBV4-1 to TRBJ1-5; no reliable D call. Germline loops: CDR1 MGHRA, CDR2 YSYEKL. Trimming took off 0 bases at V and 2 bases at J, with 11 bases between the two ends. The CDR3 has 16 residues.

This clonotype was counted many times. The V gene is TRBV6-4, the J gene TRBJ2-3, with D perhaps TRBD1 or TRBD2 (5 bases each). The CDR3 spans 14 residues. Germline lookup yields CDR1 MRHNA and CDR2 SNTAGT. Trimming cost V 0 bases and J 1 base, with 5 bases left between them. CDR3 residues: CASSDSGGTDTQYF. As DNA, the CDR3 is TGTGCCAGCAGTGACTCGGGGGGCACAGATACGCAGTATTTT.

In its sample, this clonotype was seen many times. The CDR3 DNA follows: TGTGCCAGCAGTGAAGCCCGGATAGGCAATCAGCCCCAGCATTTT. It encodes CASSEARIGNQPQHF. This chain uses TRBV6-1 with TRBJ1-5; no clear D gene. Germline V gives CDR1 MNHNS, CDR2 SASEGT. V was pared by 0 bases and J by 2 bases, with 8 bases between. CDR3 size: 15 residues.

This chain uses TRBV5-8 with TRBJ2-7; TRBD1 agrees at 9 bases. Germline V gives CDR1 SGHTS, CDR2 YDEGEE. V was clipped by 4 bases and J by 5 bases; unmatched bases: 10. CDR3 length equals 15 residues. CDR3 bases: TGTGCCAGCAGCCCGGAAGTCAACAGGGGGCACGAGCAGTACTTC. Protein: CASSPEVNRGHEQYF.

Note on this clonotype: Being one base from a much bigger clone, this may be a read error. V usage is TRBV28 and J usage is TRBJ1-1; D is possibly TRBD1 (5 bases). The CDR3 consists of 15 residues. V lost 4 bases and J 3 bases, leaving 15 bases between the germline ends. CDR1 is MDHEN, CDR2 SYDVKM, per germline. CDR3: CASSSGAVVDTEAFF. CDR3 DNA: TGTGCCAGCAGTTCCGGGGCAGTGGTGGACACTGAAGCTTTCTTT.

This clonotype has a count of ten or more. This chain joins TRBV20-1 and TRBJ2-1; possibly TRBD1 for D (6 bases). V was clipped by 5 bases and J by 5 bases, with 25 bases between them. The germline V gene has CDR1 DFQATT and CDR2 SNEGSKA (reference sequence). The CDR3 is 17 amino acids. The DNA of the CDR3 is TGCAGTGCTGATACTCCAACAGGGCTGAGAACCCACAATGAGCAGTTCTTC. This translates into CSADTPTGLRTHNEQFF.